One and the same sample provided the 24 T cell receptor beta chains below, sequenced in a study of shared clonotypes between healthy human individuals. Clones were sequenced by immunoSEQ multiplex PCR, and TCRdb holds only the in-frame ones, with some missing. The sample comprises millions of clones, 85% to 95% of which are singletons, and 0.13% rests with the top ten. Source material: naive CD4+ T cells sorted from blood. Subset described: CD45RA+ positively selected. The receptor source for this set is a man between 18 and 35 years old in good health.

The sample holds a few counts of this clone. This sequence joins TRBV5-1 and TRBJ1-2; a weak D match, TRBD1 (5 bases). The CDR3 contains 13 residues. The germline CDR1 and CDR2 sequences are SGHRS and YFSETQ. V lost 4 bases and J lost 3, with 10 bases in between. CDR3 coding DNA: TGCGCCAGCAGCCGGGGCGAGGACTATGGCTACACCTTC. It specifies CASSRGEDYGYTF.

The chain employs TRBV2 and TRBJ1-1, with D possibly TRBD1 on 5 matching bases. Germline-derived CDR1 and CDR2 are SNHLY and FYNNEI. V was trimmed by 3 bases and J by 3 bases, leaving 11 bases between them. This CDR3 spans 14 amino acids. The chain's CDR3 is CASSDRGVDTEAFF. CDR3 nucleotide sequence: TGTGCCAGCAGTGATCGGGGGGTGGACACTGAAGCTTTCTTT.

The CDR3: CASSEVRAQYF. The CDR3 DNA reads as TGCGCCAGCAGTGAGGTACGGGCCCAGTACTTC. The chain links TRBV10-2 to TRBJ2-5, with D hard to call. The CDR3 sequence is 11 residues long. V was clipped by 2 bases and J by 9 bases, with 7 bases between them. Germline V gene lookup returns CDR1 WSHSY and CDR2 SAAADI.

This chain links TRBV5-4 with TRBJ1-2, with D unclear. V was pared by 1 base and J by 6 bases, with 13 bases between. Germline V gene data show CDR1 as SGHNT and CDR2 as YYREEE (reference sequence). The CDR3 totals 14 residues. The CDR3 DNA follows: TGTGCCAGCAGCTTGCAGTCCCACAGCGATGGCTACACCTTC. It codes for CASSLQSHSDGYTF.

V gene TRBV11-2 combines with J gene TRBJ2-4; D is uncertain. V was trimmed by 2 bases and J by 13 bases, leaving 12 bases between them. The CDR3 covers 12 residues. Germline CDR1 SGHAT, CDR2 FQNNGV. The CDR3 nucleotides read TGTGCCAGCAGCTTACTTAATTGGGTCCAGTACTTC. As protein: CASSLLNWVQYF. The whole variable domain, filled in from reference TRBV11-2 and TRBJ2-4, reads EAGVAQSPRYKIIEKRQSVAFWCNPISGHATLYWYQQILGQGPKLLIQFQNNGVVDDSQLPKDRFSAERLKGVDSTLKIQPAKLEDSAVYLCASSLLNWVQYFGAGTRLSVL.

The chain combines TRBV18 with TRBJ2-7; TRBD1 agrees at 8 bases. The CDR3 runs to 14 residues. CDR1 and CDR2 (germline): KGHSH, LQKENI. V trimming: 4 bases; J trimming: 3 bases; junction bases outside the gene matches: 5. The CDR3 loop is CASSLVQGVYEQYF. As DNA, the CDR3 is TGTGCCAGCTCACTGGTACAGGGGGTCTACGAGCAGTACTTC.

Note on this clone: This sequence may be a read error, since a much larger clone differs from it by one base. This chain uses TRBV4-1 with TRBJ2-7; the D call may be TRBD1 or TRBD2 (7 bases each). CDR1 and CDR2 from the germline V gene are MGHRA and YSYEKL. Trimming removed 5 bases at V and 2 bases at J, with 16 bases between. This CDR3 has 15 amino acids. The CDR3 bases are TGCGCCAGCAGCGAGAGACAGGGACTACCCTACGAGCAGTACTTC. The encoded protein is CASSERQGLPYEQYF.

The V gene is TRBV7-9, the J gene TRBJ2-3; 9 bases are a match to TRBD1. Germline assignment: CDR1 SEHNR and CDR2 FQNEAQ (reference sequence). The junction had 8 bases not matched to a gene; V was cut back by 5 bases and J by 5 bases. CDR3 size: 15 residues. In DNA form, the CDR3 reads TGTGCCAGCAGCGATCCGGGACAGGGAGGAGATACGCAGTATTTT. It yields the protein CASSDPGQGGDTQYF.

A few counts support this clone. This sequence joins TRBV18 and TRBJ1-2; a possible D gene is TRBD1 (5 bases). In germline, CDR1 is KGHSH, CDR2 LQKENI. The CDR3 is 14 amino acids. Trimming left V 5 bases short and J 4 bases short, with 14 bases between. The CDR3 DNA follows: TGTGCCAGCTCAGACACAGGTGACCTCTATGGCTACACCTTC. Amino acid sequence: CASSDTGDLYGYTF.

The rearrangement links TRBV19 to TRBJ1-6, with D maybe TRBD1 (5 bases). Looked up from germline, CDR1 is LNHDA and CDR2 is SQIVND (reference sequence). The CDR3 totals 16 residues. The V and J ends lost 5 bases and 6 bases respectively, with 17 bases between them. The CDR3 protein is CASSQRVAQANSPLHF. As DNA, the CDR3 is TGTGCCAGTAGTCAGCGGGTCGCACAGGCTAATTCACCCCTCCACTTT.

The genes are TRBV5-1 and TRBJ2-7; TRBD2 agrees at 8 bases. Germline CDR1 reads SGHRS; CDR2 reads YFSETQ. The junction had 8 bases not matched to a gene; V was cut back by 4 bases and J by 5 bases. The CDR3 runs to 14 residues. The CDR3 DNA follows: TGCGCCAGCAGCGGAAAGGGACTAGTGGACGAGCAGTACTTC. This gives the protein CASSGKGLVDEQYF.

The chain carries TRBV7-3 and TRBJ2-5; TRBD2 matches 7 bases. Germline values: CDR1 SGHTA, CDR2 FQGTGA. The CDR3 spans 15 residues. After removal of 5 bases from V and 2 bases from J, the junction contained 8 bases not matched to a gene. The CDR3 region is CASSPRVGGQETQYF. The CDR3 DNA is TGTGCCAGCAGCCCCCGGGTGGGAGGGCAAGAGACCCAGTACTTC.

The chain links TRBV28 to TRBJ2-2; 9 nucleotides match TRBD1. This CDR3 has 15 amino acids. Germline trimming cut 3 bases from V and 7 bases from J; bases unmatched to any gene: 6. Germline V CDR1 and CDR2: MDHEN, SYDVKM. CDR3 in amino acids: CASSLGDREVGELFF. The CDR3, as DNA: TGTGCCAGCAGTTTGGGGGACAGGGAAGTCGGGGAGCTGTTTTTT.

The V and J genes are TRBV10-3 and TRBJ2-7; D ambiguous. Germline V lookup: CDR1 ENHRY, CDR2 SYGVKD. Trimming shortened V by 7 bases and J by 2 bases, and 9 bases separated the two germline ends. The CDR3 spans 12 residues. CDR3 protein: CAIKNGTYEQYF. CDR3 DNA sequence: TGTGCCATCAAAAACGGTACCTACGAGCAGTACTTC.

This sequence joins TRBV2 and TRBJ2-3; 10 bases agree with TRBD2. The CDR3 runs to 16 residues. V shed 5 bases, J shed 6 bases, and the junction held 11 bases outside the gene matches. Germline V gives CDR1 SNHLY, CDR2 FYNNEI. The CDR3 DNA reads TGTGCCAGCAGTTCTGGACTAGCGGTTTTCGCGGATACGCAGTATTTT. Translated: CASSSGLAVFADTQYF.

This chain uses TRBV11-3 with TRBJ2-1; tentatively, D is TRBD1 (5 bases). CDR1 is SGHNT, CDR2 YENEEA, per germline. Trimming took off 2 bases at V and 4 bases at J, with 12 bases between the two ends. The CDR3 is 15 residues long. CDR3 amino acids: CASSLQGTGYNEQFF. The CDR3 region has the DNA TGTGCCAGCAGCTTACAGGGAACCGGATACAATGAGCAGTTCTTC.

CDR3 in amino acids: CASSARLAGTDTQYF. As DNA, the CDR3 is TGTGCCAGTAGTGCGAGACTAGCGGGCACAGATACGCAGTATTTT. The V call is TRBV19, the J call TRBJ2-3; 9 positions match TRBD2. Germline assignment: CDR1 LNHDA and CDR2 SQIVND (reference sequence). Trimming took 5 bases from V and 1 from J; bases not matched to a gene: 4. The CDR3 has 15 residues.

This clone has just one count. V and J are TRBV6-1 and TRBJ1-2; 8 positions agree with TRBD1. The CDR3 length is 14 residues. V shed 7 bases and J 5 bases; nucleotides not matched to a gene: 9. Germline-derived CDR1 and CDR2 are MNHNS and SASEGT. The CDR3 DNA reads TGTGCCAGCAAGCGGACAGGGACATCTTATGGCTACACCTTC. Residues: CASKRTGTSYGYTF.

This clone has a single count. The V call is TRBV4-2, the J call TRBJ2-3; D is perhaps TRBD2 (7 bases). Germline loops: CDR1 LGHNA, CDR2 YNFKEQ. V gave up 0 bases and J gave up 2 bases, with 12 bases separating them. The CDR3 contains 16 residues. The CDR3 spells CASSQDSGTNTDTQYF. CDR3 bases: TGTGCCAGCAGCCAAGACAGCGGGACAAACACAGATACGCAGTATTTT.

Worth noting for this clone: Other DNA sequences in the sample encode the same CDR3. V is TRBV5-1 and J is TRBJ1-1; TRBD1 is a possible D gene (5 bases). The CDR3 loop spans 14 amino acids. Germline V lookup: CDR1 SGHRS, CDR2 YFSETQ. V lost 4 bases and J 0 bases, leaving 10 bases between the germline ends. CDR3 coding DNA: TGCGCCAGCAGCCCTAGGGGATTGAACACTGAAGCTTTCTTT. Translation: CASSPRGLNTEAFF.

The gene calls are TRBV5-6 and TRBJ1-6, with D maybe TRBD1 (5 bases). V was cut by 0 bases and J by 9 bases, with 13 bases left in between. This CDR3 contains 15 residues. Per germline, CDR1 SGHDT and CDR2 YYEEEE. This CDR3 is CASSLGAGLVSPLHF. The CDR3 DNA is TGTGCCAGCAGCTTGGGGGCAGGGCTGGTTTCACCCCTCCACTTT.

The chain uses TRBV25-1 and TRBJ2-1; D may correspond to TRBD1 or TRBD2 (5 bases each). Germline assignment: CDR1 MGHDK and CDR2 SYGVNS. V gave up 4 bases and J gave up 5 bases, with 21 bases separating them. The CDR3 runs 17 residues. DNA of the CDR3: TGTGCCAGCAGTGCCTACCTTGGGGGTCAGGCGGACAATGAGCAGTTCTTC. Protein sequence: CASSAYLGGQADNEQFF.

This chain connects TRBV7-9 to TRBJ1-4, with D perhaps TRBD1 (5 bases). The CDR3 length is 15 residues. The germline V gene encodes CDR1 SEHNR and CDR2 FQNEAQ (reference sequence). Between the trimmed V and J ends, which lost 5 bases and 0 bases, there was a span of 10 bases. The CDR3 loop is CASSRDGTTNEKLFF. CDR3 nucleotides: TGTGCCAGCAGCCGGGACGGCACAACTAATGAAAAACTGTTTTTT.

Comments on this clone: In the same sample, other DNA sequences code for this CDR3. The V call is TRBV7-2, the J call TRBJ1-3; no definite D call. Per germline, CDR1 SGHTA and CDR2 FQGNSA. Deletions cut 1 base from V and 1 base from J, with 5 bases between. There are 14 residues in the CDR3. Written as DNA, the CDR3 is TGTGCCAGCAGCTTAGAGGTTTCTGGAAACACCATATATTTT. This encodes CASSLEVSGNTIYF. Based on the CDR3 plus reference TRBV7-2 and TRBJ1-3, the full variable domain is GAGVSQSPSNKVTEKGKDVELRCDPISGHTALYWYRQSLGQGLEFLIYFQGNSAPDKSGLPSDRFSAERTGGSVSTLTIQRTQQEDSAVYLCASSLEVSGNTIYFGEGSWLTVV.